This TCR beta chain comes out of a study of OX40 agonist ivuxolimab in advanced cancers. In the study overall: Ivuxolimab, which targeted the costimulatory receptor OX40 (CD134), was an agonistic, fully human IgG2 monoclonal antibody. Intravenous ivuxolimab was administered to patients every 2 weeks at six dose levels: 0.01, 0.1, 0.3, 1.5, 3 and 10 mg/kg. Among the approximately 54 dose-escalation patients, about 19 had hepatocellular carcinoma, around 15 melanoma, 9 renal cell carcinoma and 9 head and neck cancer. In the dose-escalation cohort, 82.7% of patients were male, and the mean age was around 60 years, with a range of about 23 to 90. Patients were allowed to have had prior anti-PD-1, anti-PD-L1 or anti-CTLA-4 therapy, and around 43% of the dose-escalation patients had been treated with checkpoint inhibitors. Three dose-escalation patients achieved partial responses, one with hepatocellular carcinoma and two with cutaneous melanoma. Peripheral TCRbeta sequencing was intended to test whether TCR sequence diversity was altered and clonal T-cell expansion was caused by ivuxolimab. The paper describes the monotherapy dose-escalation part (N = 52 patients) of the phase I trial of ivuxolimab. The paper as a whole reports these results and caveats: The antigen specificity of the peripheral T cells that underwent clonal expansion was not determined. In the 0.1-3.0 mg/kg groups, partial responders were among the patients with the lowest normalized peripheral clonal expansion, particularly in CD8+ T cells. At doses from 0.1 to 3.0 mg/kg, clonal expansion was seen in both CD4+ and CD8+ blood T cells between baseline and week 6. After ivuxolimab, expanded clones were on average more numerous among CD8+ T cells than among CD4+ T cells. Low levels of normalized T-cell clonal expansion were also seen in some nonresponding patients.

Patients with a history of autoimmune disease or receiving systemic immunosuppression were excluded from the trial. Peripheral blood for TCR sequencing was drawn from every dose cohort at baseline, at cycle 4 day 1 and at cycle 7 day 1. The samples were taken from a phase I, first-in-human, multicenter, open-label dose-escalation trial of ivuxolimab. Adults with locally advanced or metastatic melanoma, renal cell carcinoma, hepatocellular carcinoma or head and neck squamous cell carcinoma were enrolled in the trial. Before TCR sequencing, CD4+ T cells and CD8+ T cells were sorted from peripheral blood as separate populations. Cut back by 6 bases and 5 bases, the V and J ends lie 13 bases apart. From the cysteine up to the phenylalanine, the CDR3 has a length of 13 residues. CDR3 DNA is the only sequence kept; it has 39 bases, read in frame from the first base. As encoded in the germline V gene, CDR1 is MNHNS while CDR2 is SASEGT.

As regards this clone: Its target antigen remains unknown. Within one base of it there is no much larger clone, and no base qualities were kept.

To sequence the TCRbeta CDR3 region, genomic DNA was isolated from the sorted cells. The immunoSEQ Assay was used to sequence the TCRbeta CDR3 regions. As stored in TCRdb, this immuneACCESS dataset retains in-frame rearrangements with V and J assigned. A fraction of the clones does not appear; measured against another copy, unresolved V genes explain less than half of the discrepancy, and the remainder lacks a known reason. The sample data list tens of thousands of clones, and about 89% of these were observed just once. The leading ten clones occupy about 0.6% of the sample. The rearranged chain carries TRBV6-1 and TRBJ1-1, with the D segment identity uncertain. Here the sequenced sample was CD4+ or CD8+ T cells sorted from blood, taken in a trial of the OX40 agonist ivuxolimab. The receptor's source is an adult with an advanced solid tumor such as melanoma, head and neck, liver or kidney cancer. The DNA sequence is given as TGTGCCAGCAGGGGTTGGGAGGATACTGAAGCTTTCTTT. Its protein product is CASRGWEDTEAFF.